These 16 T cell receptor beta chains originate from one sample sequenced in a study of identical twins. From the 5' RACE reads, TCRdb called clonotypes with MiXCR, one entry per CDR3 protein. The sample carries about 550,000 distinct CDR3 sequences, around 20% recorded once. The same data also went into a second study, on yellow fever vaccine responses in identical twins.

Specimen: CD4+ T cells sorted from blood. These receptors originate from a woman in her late teens or twenties in good health.

V is TRBV15 and J is TRBJ2-1; D is perhaps TRBD1 (5 bases). The germline V gene encodes CDR1 LNHNV and CDR2 YYDKDF (reference sequence). The CDR3 runs 17 residues. With 2 bases removed from V and 5 bases from J, the gap between germline ends came to 19 bases. The CDR3 bases are TGTGCCACCAGCAGAACAGGTGATGGGTTCAAACACAATGAGCAGTTCTTC. Its protein product is CATSRTGDGFKHNEQFF.

V and J are TRBV20-1 and TRBJ1-2, with D possibly being TRBD1 (5 bases). This CDR3 contains 13 residues. Germline lookup yields CDR1 DFQATT and CDR2 SNEGSKA (reference sequence). Trimming removed 1 base from V and 4 bases from J, with 10 bases in between. The CDR3 DNA follows: TGCAGTGCTAGAGTGGGGACCGGCTATGGCTACACCTTC. This codes for CSARVGTGYGYTF.

The chain joins TRBV6-2 or TRBV6-3 to TRBJ2-1; 13 nucleotides match TRBD2. The germline gives CDR1 MNHEY, CDR2 SVGEGT. J lost 5 bases, V lost 5 bases, and 3 bases had no gene match. CDR3 length: 15 residues. This chain's CDR3 is CASSGLAGANNEQFF. The CDR3 nucleotides read TGTGCCAGCAGTGGACTAGCGGGGGCCAACAATGAGCAGTTCTTC.

This clonotype was counted only a few times. CDR3 DNA: TGTGCCAGCAGTTCTGGGACAGACTACGAGCAGTACGTC. It encodes CASSSGTDYEQYV. The rearrangement uses TRBV28 and TRBJ2-7; 7 bases match TRBD1. The CDR3 consists of 13 residues. Germline-derived CDR1 and CDR2 are MDHEN and SYDVKM. The V gene end was trimmed by 4 bases and the J gene end by 3 bases; junction bases not matched to a gene: 3.

This chain links TRBV2 with TRBJ2-1; 12 nucleotides align to TRBD2. The CDR3 is made up of 18 amino acids. Per germline, CDR1 SNHLY and CDR2 FYNNEI. V trimming: 11 bases; J trimming: 4 bases; junction bases outside the gene matches: 18. For the CDR3, the DNA is TGTGCCTGCTGTCGCGGACTAGCGGGGATCCTAGGGTACAATGAGCAGTTCTTC. Amino acids: CACCRGLAGILGYNEQFF.

The table lists this clonotype with a few counts. V gene TRBV10-1 combines with J gene TRBJ2-4; no firm D call. From germline, CDR1 is WNHNN and CDR2 SYGVQD (reference sequence). The CDR3 contains 13 residues. Trimming stripped 0 bases from V and 5 bases from J, with 5 bases between. The DNA for the CDR3 is TGCGCCAGCAGTGAGTCGTTAGAAAACATTCAGTACTTC. Its protein product is CASSESLENIQYF.

J is TRBJ1-4 and V is TRBV3-1, with D maybe TRBD1 (6 bases). The V and J ends lost 5 bases and 7 bases respectively, with 11 bases between them. Germline lookup yields CDR1 LGHDT and CDR2 YNNKEL (reference sequence). CDR3 length: 13 residues. CDR3 region: CASSKRQAEKLFF. CDR3 DNA: TGTGCCAGCAGCAAAAGACAGGCTGAAAAACTGTTTTTT.

The V and J genes are TRBV7-8 and TRBJ1-2; 9 bases are shared with TRBD1. CDR3 length: 15 residues. CDR1 and CDR2 from the germline V gene are SGHVS and FQNEAQ. V shed 6 bases and J 3 bases; nucleotides not matched to a gene: 8. The CDR3 region has the DNA TGTGCCAGCAGGGACACAGGGGGCGCTGACTATGGCTACACCTTC. It specifies CASRDTGGADYGYTF.

The chain recombines TRBV19 with TRBJ2-1, with D maybe TRBD1 (6 bases). V was cut by 1 base and J by 6 bases, with 10 bases left in between. The germline gives CDR1 LNHDA, CDR2 SQIVND (reference sequence). The CDR3 spans 14 residues. CDR3 bases: TGTGCCAGTAGTATAGTAACAGGGATCAATGAGCAGTTCTTC. Amino acids: CASSIVTGINEQFF.

This clonotype was observed a handful of times. The V gene is TRBV20-1, the J gene TRBJ2-7, with 9 bases that match TRBD2. Germline loops: CDR1 DFQATT, CDR2 SNEGSKA (reference sequence). This CDR3 has 14 amino acids. Trimming removed 4 bases from V and 9 bases from J; junction bases left unmatched: 13. The CDR3 here is CSATPGLAPTGQYF. The CDR3 nucleotides read TGCAGTGCTACCCCAGGACTAGCGCCGACGGGGCAGTACTTC.

The J gene is TRBJ2-1, the V gene TRBV3-1; 15 nucleotides align to TRBD2. Germline CDR1 LGHDT, CDR2 YNNKEL (reference sequence). J lost 2 bases, V lost 5 bases, and 4 bases had no gene match. This CDR3 is built from 17 residues. The CDR3 loop is CASSGLAGGLAYNEQFF. CDR3 coding DNA: TGTGCCAGCAGCGGACTAGCGGGAGGGCTTGCCTACAATGAGCAGTTCTTC.

The V gene is TRBV20-1, the J gene TRBJ2-3; D perhaps matches TRBD1 (6 bases). The V end lost 3 bases, the J end lost 5 bases, and 24 bases lay between the germline ends. The germline V gene has CDR1 DFQATT and CDR2 SNEGSKA (reference sequence). The CDR3 is 17 amino acids. CDR3 residues: CSARTPQGSKQKDTQYF. Written as DNA, the CDR3 is TGCAGTGCTAGGACCCCCCAGGGGAGTAAACAGAAAGATACGCAGTATTTT.

This clonotype has just a few counts. The J gene is TRBJ1-1, the V gene TRBV14, with D possibly TRBD1 on 5 matching bases. Between the trimmed V and J ends, which lost 1 base and 11 bases, there was a span of 17 bases. This CDR3 has 14 residues. Germline CDR1 reads SGHDN; CDR2 reads FVKESK. The CDR3 spells CASSQGTPSMGAFF. The CDR3, as DNA: TGTGCCAGCAGCCAAGGGACACCCTCGATGGGGGCTTTCTTT.

The chain couples TRBV29-1 to TRBJ2-3; 7 bases agree with TRBD2. Trimming at V came to 3 bases and at J to 3 bases, leaving 3 bases not matched to a gene. Germline CDR1 reads SQVTM; CDR2 reads ANQGSEA. The CDR3 loop spans 13 amino acids. The chain's CDR3 is CSVDKRGTDTQYF. In DNA, the CDR3 is TGCAGCGTTGACAAGCGGGGAACAGATACGCAGTATTTT.

The rearrangement links TRBV5-1 to TRBJ2-1, with TRBD1 matching over 7 bases. This CDR3 is 16 amino acids long. Germline V gene lookup returns CDR1 SGHRS and CDR2 YFSETQ. V dropped 5 bases and J dropped 0; count of bases not matched to a gene: 8. CDR3 nucleotides: TGCGCCAGCAGACCCGGGACAGATCGCTCCTACAATGAGCAGTTCTTC. This sequence encodes CASRPGTDRSYNEQFF.

This clonotype was detected a few times. The CDR3 loop is CASSLVAQVEQFF. The CDR3 DNA follows: TGTGCCAGCAGCTTAGTGGCACAGGTGGAGCAGTTCTTC. V and J are TRBV11-2 and TRBJ2-1; possible D gene TRBD1, 5 bases. This CDR3 spans 13 amino acids. The germline V gene has CDR1 SGHAT and CDR2 FQNNGV. The V gene lost 1 base and the J gene lost 10 bases, with 11 bases spanning the gap. Combining the CDR3 with reference TRBV11-2 and TRBJ2-1 gives the whole variable domain EAGVAQSPRYKIIEKRQSVAFWCNPISGHATLYWYQQILGQGPKLLIQFQNNGVVDDSQLPKDRFSAERLKGVDSTLKIQPAKLEDSAVYLCASSLVAQVEQFFGPGTRLTVL.